Listed here is a single TCR beta chain. These data come from a study of blood T cell repertoires in COVID-19. About the study: From T cells, B-cell-depleted T cells, or PBMCs came the material, which was cDNA or gDNA.

Assay: immunoSEQ multiplex PCR; the TCRdb copy retains only in-frame clones and omits some. The table includes some 290,000 clones, roughly nine tenths detected once. V shed 3 bases and J 4 bases; nucleotides not matched to a gene: 9. The CDR3 loop spans 16 amino acids. CDR1 LNHDA and CDR2 SQIVND come from the germline V gene (reference sequence). The sequenced sample consisted of peripheral blood. This chain joins TRBV19 and TRBJ1-2; 9 nucleotides agree with TRBD1. The sequence was obtained from a woman in her twenties or thirties with COVID-19, enrolled during active disease. CDR3 DNA: TGTGCCAGTAGTATCTCCCCGGGACAGGGAAGCTATGGCTACACCTTC. Residues: CASSISPGQGSYGYTF.